This T cell receptor (beta chain) was recovered during a study of CD8+ T cells in alopecia areata. Extraction of RNA preceded its reverse transcription into cDNA, which served as the sequencing template. The assay was immunoSEQ multiplex PCR, and TCRdb's table has in-frame clones only and misses some. The sample yields 150,000 to 200,000 clones, about 60% seen once. V shed 6 bases and J 5 bases; nucleotides not matched to a gene: 8. Germline CDR1 reads SNHLY; CDR2 reads FYNNEI. The CDR3 extends over 15 amino acids. The receptor comes from a human donor with alopecia areata. J is TRBJ2-7 and V is TRBV2; 12 positions match TRBD2. The starting material was CD4+ T cells sorted from blood, obtained at week 0. The CDR3 region has the DNA TGTGCCAGCAGGGGCTGGACTAGCGGGGACGACGAGCAGTACTTC. Translated: CASRGWTSGDDEQYF.